One sample yielded the 22 T cell receptor beta chains listed below, sequenced in a study of shared clonotypes between healthy human individuals. Method: immunoSEQ multiplex PCR; TCRdb's copy keeps in-frame clones and lacks some. The sample lists roughly 220,000 clones, 50% to 75% occurring once. The source material was memory CD4+ T cells sorted from blood. Subset here: CD45RA-negative fraction. These receptors were collected from a man aged 25 to 45 in good health.

This chain uses TRBV18 with TRBJ1-5, with D hard to call. CDR3 length: 15 residues. Trimming left V 6 bases short and J 0 bases short, with 12 bases between. Germline-derived CDR1 and CDR2 are KGHSH and LQKENI. CDR3 amino acids: CASSLEIGSNQPQHF. The CDR3 nucleotides read TGTGCCAGCTCGCTTGAGATAGGTAGCAATCAGCCCCAGCATTTT.

The gene calls are TRBV6-1 and TRBJ2-2; D is possibly TRBD2 (5 bases). CDR3 length: 13 residues. CDR1 is MNHNS and CDR2 is SASEGT in the germline V gene. Trimming pared 0 bases from V and 8 bases from J, leaving 7 bases between. Here the CDR3 DNA reads TGTGCCAGCAGTGAAGCTGGGAGAGGGGAGCTGTTTTTT. This gives the protein CASSEAGRGELFF.

This sequence joins TRBV28 and TRBJ2-1, with 7 positions matching TRBD1. This CDR3 comprises 16 residues. In germline, CDR1 is MDHEN, CDR2 SYDVKM. The V gene end was trimmed by 6 bases and the J gene end by 9 bases; junction bases not matched to a gene: 17. CDR3 residues: CASSFGQAAKHSEQFF. Written as DNA, the CDR3 is TGTGCCAGCAGCTTCGGACAGGCGGCCAAACACTCTGAGCAGTTCTTC. Variable domain in full (rest from reference TRBV28 and TRBJ2-1): DVKVTQSSRYLVKRTGEKVFLECVQDMDHENMFWYRQDPGLGLRLIYFSYDVKMKEKGDIPEGYSVSREKKERFSLILESASTNQTSMYLCASSFGQAAKHSEQFFGPGTRLTVL.

This clone was seen only once. V gene TRBV27 combines with J gene TRBJ2-7; 7 positions match TRBD1. This CDR3 has 13 amino acids. The junction had 2 bases not matched to a gene; V was cut back by 5 bases and J by 1 base. CDR1 and CDR2 (germline): MNHEY, SMNVEV (reference sequence). This CDR3 is CASSKQGSYEQYF. CDR3 coding DNA: TGTGCCAGCAGTAAACAGGGGTCCTACGAGCAGTACTTC.

The count of this clone is one. This rearrangement joins TRBV19 to TRBJ2-7; weak D call: TRBD1 (6 bases). Germline V gene data show CDR1 as LNHDA and CDR2 as SQIVND (reference sequence). Trimming left V 4 bases short and J 1 base short, with 17 bases between. The CDR3 has 16 residues. Here the CDR3 reads CASSNSYRERSYEQYF. The CDR3, as DNA: TGTGCCAGTAGTAACTCGTACAGGGAGAGGTCCTACGAGCAGTACTTC.

This clone has ten or more counts. The V gene is TRBV15, the J gene TRBJ2-2; 11 bases align to TRBD2. The J segment lost 5 bases and the V segment lost 0 bases, leaving 11 bases of the junction unmatched. This CDR3 contains 19 residues. Per the germline V gene, CDR1 is LNHNV and CDR2 is YYDKDF (reference sequence). In nucleotides, the CDR3 is TGTGCCACCAGCAGAGACGGACTAGCGGGCTCGTTGGCAACCGGGGAGCTGTTTTTT. Translating it yields CATSRDGLAGSLATGELFF.

V is TRBV28 and J is TRBJ2-5; 7 bases fit TRBD2. The CDR3 sequence is 12 residues long. From germline, CDR1 is MDHEN and CDR2 SYDVKM. V was pared by 7 bases and J by 4 bases, with 3 bases of the junction left unmatched. The chain's CDR3 is CASTSGGETQYF. The CDR3 DNA is TGTGCCAGCACCTCGGGGGGAGAGACCCAGTACTTC.

This rearrangement joins TRBV7-9 to TRBJ2-6, with D perhaps TRBD1 or TRBD2 (6 bases each). The CDR3 length is 14 residues. Trimming removed 5 bases at V and 4 bases at J, with 9 bases between. Germline V lookup: CDR1 SEHNR, CDR2 FQNEAQ (reference sequence). Here the CDR3 reads CASSRGAGANVLTF. CDR3 DNA: TGTGCCAGCAGCAGGGGGGCCGGGGCCAACGTCCTGACTTTC.

This clone turned up a few times. The chain joins TRBV19 to TRBJ1-3; 8 bases match TRBD1. Germline V CDR1 and CDR2: LNHDA, SQIVND (reference sequence). Losses at the gene ends were 4 bases for V and 4 bases for J; bases not matched to a gene: 6. The CDR3 runs to 15 residues. The CDR3 nucleotides are TGTGCCAGTAGTAAGGCCCGGACAGGGGGAAACACCATATATTTT. It yields the protein CASSKARTGGNTIYF.

The chain uses TRBV4-1 and TRBJ2-7; 11 positions match TRBD2. J was trimmed by 1 base and V by 1 base; bases with no gene match: 6. Per germline, CDR1 MGHRA and CDR2 YSYEKL. This CDR3 spans 17 amino acids. The CDR3 region is CASSQGGLADDSYEQYF. In nucleotides, the CDR3 is TGCGCCAGCAGCCAAGGGGGACTAGCGGATGATTCCTACGAGCAGTACTTC.

This chain uses TRBV6-1 with TRBJ1-2; D ambiguous. The CDR3 runs 11 residues. V lost 7 bases, J lost 3 bases, and 6 bases lay in between. Per germline, CDR1 MNHNS and CDR2 SASEGT. The CDR3 reads CASIRDYGYTF. DNA for the CDR3: TGTGCCAGCATTCGCGACTATGGCTACACCTTC.

The chain's CDR3 is CASSYGTKNTEAFF. The CDR3 nucleotides are TGTGCCAGCAGTTACGGGACGAAGAACACTGAAGCTTTCTTT. The V call is TRBV6-5, the J call TRBJ1-1; D is perhaps TRBD1 (5 bases). CDR3 length: 14 amino acids. V was pared by 2 bases and J by 1 base, with 8 bases between. CDR1 MNHEY and CDR2 SVGAGI come from the germline V gene.

This clone was found many times. This sequence joins TRBV2 and TRBJ2-6, with a weak D call TRBD1 (5 bases). The CDR3 is 15 residues long. Germline CDR1 SNHLY, CDR2 FYNNEI. Trimming pared 5 bases from V and 2 bases from J, leaving 10 bases between. CDR3 nucleotide sequence: TGTGCCAGCAGTTTCCAGGGTACTGGGGCCAACGTCCTGACTTTC. This codes for CASSFQGTGANVLTF. The complete variable domain, with remaining parts taken from reference TRBV2 and TRBJ2-6, reads EPEVTQTPSHQVTQMGQEVILRCVPISNHLYFYWYRQILGQKVEFLVSFYNNEISEKSEIFDDQFSVERPDGSNFTLKIRSTKLEDSAMYFCASSFQGTGANVLTFGAGSRLTVL.

V gene TRBV19 combines with J gene TRBJ1-1; 7 nucleotides match TRBD1. Germline loops: CDR1 LNHDA, CDR2 SQIVND (reference sequence). This CDR3 contains 13 residues. V lost 5 bases and J lost 4; bases outside the gene matches: 4. In DNA, the CDR3 is TGTGCCAGTAGTGACAGGGTCGCCACTGAAGCTTTCTTT. Encoded protein: CASSDRVATEAFF.

The chain uses TRBV18 and TRBJ2-1; 7 bases fit TRBD2. J gave up 2 bases and V 0 bases, and 7 bases lay outside the gene matches. Germline CDR1 and CDR2: KGHSH and LQKENI. CDR3 size: 17 residues. The CDR3 coding sequence is TGTGCCAGCTCACCACCGGTGGCTAGCGGACCCTACAATGAGCAGTTCTTC. Its translation: CASSPPVASGPYNEQFF. Drawing the rest from reference TRBV18 and TRBJ2-1, the complete variable domain is NAGVMQNPRHLVRRRGQEARLRCSPMKGHSHVYWYRQLPEEGLKFMVYLQKENIIDESGMPKERFSAEFPKEGPSILRIQQVVRGDSAAYFCASSPPVASGPYNEQFFGPGTRLTVL.

The chain recombines TRBV4-3 with TRBJ1-1, with D unresolved. The CDR3 runs to 16 residues. Germline loops: CDR1 LGHNA, CDR2 YSLEER. Between the trimmed V and J ends, which lost 0 bases and 3 bases, there was a span of 14 bases. The CDR3 DNA follows: TGCGCCAGCAGCCAAGATCGGTTGGGGTTAGACACTGAAGCTTTCTTT. This translates into CASSQDRLGLDTEAFF.

The chain combines TRBV5-1 with TRBJ1-1, with D maybe TRBD1 (6 bases). Deletions cut 5 bases from V and 4 bases from J, with 6 bases between. Looked up from germline, CDR1 is SGHRS and CDR2 is YFSETQ. The CDR3 runs to 11 residues. For the CDR3, the DNA is TGCGCCAGCAGACAGGGCACTGAAGCTTTCTTT. Translating gives CASRQGTEAFF.

The genes are TRBV28 and TRBJ1-1; a weak D match, TRBD1 (5 bases). The germline CDR1 and CDR2 sequences are MDHEN and SYDVKM. The CDR3 spans 12 residues. V shed 6 bases and J shed 8 bases, with 13 bases lying between them. The CDR3 loop is CASRPQGTEAFF. CDR3 coding DNA: TGTGCCAGCAGACCTCAGGGTACCGAAGCTTTCTTT.

A few counts support this clone. The chain has TRBV6-6 and TRBJ1-3; no clear D. The CDR3 extends over 16 amino acids. Germline V gene lookup returns CDR1 MNHNY and CDR2 SVGAGI (reference sequence). Trimming took 0 bases from V and 0 from J, leaving 9 bases between them. CDR3 loop: CASSYSRANSGNTIYF. The CDR3 coding sequence is TGTGCCAGCAGTTACTCGCGGGCAAACTCTGGAAACACCATATATTTT.

This clone appeared many times. The chain carries TRBV7-9 and TRBJ1-1; the match to TRBD1 covers 7 bases. Germline-derived CDR1 and CDR2 are SEHNR and FQNEAQ (reference sequence). V lost 3 bases and J lost 4; bases outside the gene matches: 2. This CDR3 comprises 13 residues. The CDR3 DNA follows: TGTGCCAGCAGCTTCGCAGGGGGCACTGAAGCTTTCTTT. Translated, it gives CASSFAGGTEAFF. Full variable domain (remainder filled in from reference TRBV7-9 and TRBJ1-1): DTGVSQNPRHKITKRGQNVTFRCDPISEHNRLYWYRQTLGQGPEFLTYFQNEAQLEKSRLLSDRFSAERPKGSFSTLEIQRTEQGDSAMYLCASSFAGGTEAFFGQGTRLTVV.

J is TRBJ2-3 and V is TRBV5-1; the match to TRBD2 covers 8 bases. Germline CDR1 reads SGHRS; CDR2 reads YFSETQ. V lost 0 bases and J lost 2; bases outside the gene matches: 5. The CDR3 loop spans 16 amino acids. Here the CDR3 DNA reads TGCGCCAGCAGCTTGGGGGCTAGCGGGTACACAGATACGCAGTATTTT. Amino acids: CASSLGASGYTDTQYF.

The V call is TRBV2, the J call TRBJ1-4; TRBD1 might be the D (5 bases). The CDR3 totals 15 residues. Germline V gene sequence: CDR1 SNHLY, CDR2 FYNNEI. The ends were cut back, 5 bases at V and 4 bases at J, with 14 bases in the middle. The CDR3 nucleotides read TGTGCCAGCAGTTTAACGGGACGGAATAATGAAAAACTGTTTTTT. Its translation: CASSLTGRNNEKLFF.